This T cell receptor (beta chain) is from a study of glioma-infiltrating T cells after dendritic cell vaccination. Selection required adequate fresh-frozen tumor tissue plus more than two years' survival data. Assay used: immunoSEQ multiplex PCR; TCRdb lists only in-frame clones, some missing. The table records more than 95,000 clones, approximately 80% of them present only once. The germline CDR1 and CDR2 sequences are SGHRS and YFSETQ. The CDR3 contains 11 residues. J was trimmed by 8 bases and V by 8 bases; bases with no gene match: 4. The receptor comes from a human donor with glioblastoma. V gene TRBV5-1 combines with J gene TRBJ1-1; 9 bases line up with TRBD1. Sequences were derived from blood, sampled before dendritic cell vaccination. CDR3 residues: CARGTGTEAFF. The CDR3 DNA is TGCGCCAGGGGGACAGGGACCGAAGCTTTCTTT.